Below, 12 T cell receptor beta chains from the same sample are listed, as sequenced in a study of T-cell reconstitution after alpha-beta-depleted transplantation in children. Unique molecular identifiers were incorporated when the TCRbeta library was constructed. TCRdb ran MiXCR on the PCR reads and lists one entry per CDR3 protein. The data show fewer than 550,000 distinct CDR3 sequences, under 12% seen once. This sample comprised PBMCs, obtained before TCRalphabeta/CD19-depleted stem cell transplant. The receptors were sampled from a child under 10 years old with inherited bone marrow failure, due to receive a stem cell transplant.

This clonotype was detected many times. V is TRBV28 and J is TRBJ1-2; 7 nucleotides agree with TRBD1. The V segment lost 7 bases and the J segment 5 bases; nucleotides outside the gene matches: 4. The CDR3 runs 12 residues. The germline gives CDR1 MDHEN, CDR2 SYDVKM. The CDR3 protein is CASTYRGYGYTF. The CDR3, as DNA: TGTGCCAGCACCTACAGGGGATATGGCTACACCTTC.

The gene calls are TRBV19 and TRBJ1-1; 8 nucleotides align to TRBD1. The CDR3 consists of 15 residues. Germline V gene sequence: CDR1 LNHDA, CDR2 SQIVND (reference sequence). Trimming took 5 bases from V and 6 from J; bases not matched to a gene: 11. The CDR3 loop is CASSHMDRDAAEAFF. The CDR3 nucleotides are TGTGCCAGTAGTCATATGGACAGGGACGCGGCTGAAGCTTTCTTT.

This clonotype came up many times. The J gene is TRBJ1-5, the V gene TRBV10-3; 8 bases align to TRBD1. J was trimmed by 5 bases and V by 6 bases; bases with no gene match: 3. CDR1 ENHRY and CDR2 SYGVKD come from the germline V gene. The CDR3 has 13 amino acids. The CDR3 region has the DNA TGTGCCATCAGCCTGGACAGGGATCAGCCCCAGCATTTT. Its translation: CAISLDRDQPQHF.

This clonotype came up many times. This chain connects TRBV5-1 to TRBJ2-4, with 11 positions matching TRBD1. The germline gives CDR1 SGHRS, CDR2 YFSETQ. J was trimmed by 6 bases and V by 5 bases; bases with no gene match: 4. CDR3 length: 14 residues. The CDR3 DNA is TGCGCCAGCAGACCCGGGACAGGGGGAAACATTCAGTACTTC. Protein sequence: CASRPGTGGNIQYF.

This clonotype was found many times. The CDR3 DNA reads TGCGCCAGCAGCGTTGTTACTTACCAAGAGACCCAGTACTTC. Translated: CASSVVTYQETQYF. This chain links TRBV5-1 with TRBJ2-5; D remains unclear. This CDR3 contains 14 residues. Trimming shortened V by 4 bases and J by 0 bases, and 10 bases separated the two germline ends. Germline CDR1 SGHRS, CDR2 YFSETQ.

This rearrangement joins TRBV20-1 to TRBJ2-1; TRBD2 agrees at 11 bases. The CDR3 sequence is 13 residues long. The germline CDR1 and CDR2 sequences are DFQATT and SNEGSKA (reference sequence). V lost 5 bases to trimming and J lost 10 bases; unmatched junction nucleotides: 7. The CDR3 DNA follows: TGCAGTGCTTCCTGGACTAGCGGGTACGAGCAGTTCTTC. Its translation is CSASWTSGYEQFF.

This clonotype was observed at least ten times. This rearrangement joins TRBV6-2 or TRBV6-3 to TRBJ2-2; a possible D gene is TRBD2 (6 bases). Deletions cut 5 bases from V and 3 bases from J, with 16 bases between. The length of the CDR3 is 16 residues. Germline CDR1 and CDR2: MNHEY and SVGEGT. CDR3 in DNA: TGTGCCAGCAGTCCCAGGGCGAGCGGGTACACCGGGGAGCTGTTTTTT. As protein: CASSPRASGYTGELFF.

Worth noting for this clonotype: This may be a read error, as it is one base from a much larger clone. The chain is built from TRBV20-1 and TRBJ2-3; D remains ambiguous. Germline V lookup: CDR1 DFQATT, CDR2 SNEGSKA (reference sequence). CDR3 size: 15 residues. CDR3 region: CSASPPRVGSDTQDF. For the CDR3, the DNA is TGCAGTGCTAGTCCCCCCCGAGTGGGGTCAGATACGCAGGATTTT.

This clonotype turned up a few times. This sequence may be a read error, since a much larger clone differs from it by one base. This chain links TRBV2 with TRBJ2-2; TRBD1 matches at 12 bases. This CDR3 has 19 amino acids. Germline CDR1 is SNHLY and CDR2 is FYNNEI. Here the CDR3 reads CTSSDPSGQGAPNTGELFF. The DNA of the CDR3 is TGTACCAGCAGTGATCCCTCGGGACAGGGGGCCCCGAACACCGGGGAGCTGTTTTTT.

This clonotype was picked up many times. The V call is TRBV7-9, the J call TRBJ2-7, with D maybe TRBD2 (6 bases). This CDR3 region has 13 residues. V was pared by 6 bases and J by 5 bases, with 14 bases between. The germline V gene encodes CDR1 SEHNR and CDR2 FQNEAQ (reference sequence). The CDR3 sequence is CASSGASADEQYF. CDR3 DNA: TGTGCCAGCAGTGGGGCTAGCGCGGACGAGCAGTACTTC. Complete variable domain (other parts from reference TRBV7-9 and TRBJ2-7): DTGVSQNPRHKITKRGQNVTFRCDPISEHNRLYWYRQTLGQGPEFLTYFQNEAQLEKSRLLSDRFSAERPKGSFSTLEIQRTEQGDSAMYLCASSGASADEQYFGPGTRLTVT.

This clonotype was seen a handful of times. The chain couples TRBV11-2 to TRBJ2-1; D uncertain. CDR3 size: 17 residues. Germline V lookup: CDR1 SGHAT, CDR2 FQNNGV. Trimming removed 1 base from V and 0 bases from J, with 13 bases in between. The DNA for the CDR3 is TGTGCCAGCAGCTTAGTCCCGACTCGACGCTCCTACAATGAGCAGTTCTTC. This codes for CASSLVPTRRSYNEQFF.

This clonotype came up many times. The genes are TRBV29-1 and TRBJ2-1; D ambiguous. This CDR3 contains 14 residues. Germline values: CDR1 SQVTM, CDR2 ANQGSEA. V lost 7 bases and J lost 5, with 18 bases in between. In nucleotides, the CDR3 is TGCAGCGCCACAGAACCGGGTCCAAACAATGAGCAGTTCTTC. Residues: CSATEPGPNNEQFF.